The sequence of this T cell receptor (beta chain) was determined in a study of shared clonotypes between healthy human individuals. Study in general: Researchers drew samples from a couple of women and a few men aged 18 to 49.

Generated by immunoSEQ multiplex PCR, the TCRdb table keeps only in-frame clones and is missing some. The sample shows approximately 2,000,000 clones, over 85% of them seen only once. In regard to this clone: Its antigen remains unidentified.

Unmatched junction bases numbered 9, after V lost 2 bases and J lost 9 bases. Germline V gives CDR1 MNHEY, CDR2 SMNVEV (reference sequence). CDR3 size: 14 residues. Points from the study as a whole: Among non-shared clonotypes, generation probabilities were lower than among those shared by all four donors. Inspection by rarefaction showed sorted-subset sequencing to be incomplete despite large depth.

Positively selected for CCR7, the CD45RO-negative cells used as naive CD8 cells excluded terminally differentiated effector memory CD45RA+ cells. This clonotype was sampled from a man aged 18-30 years in good health. Some clones in this sample may be carry-over from other donors' samples. Sequenced: naive CD8+ T cells from PBMCs. The genes are TRBV27 and TRBJ2-5; 7 nucleotides agree with TRBD2. The CDR3 DNA follows: TGTGCCAGCAGTTTACTCGCGGGAGCGTCGGCCCAGTACTTC. This sequence encodes CASSLLAGASAQYF.